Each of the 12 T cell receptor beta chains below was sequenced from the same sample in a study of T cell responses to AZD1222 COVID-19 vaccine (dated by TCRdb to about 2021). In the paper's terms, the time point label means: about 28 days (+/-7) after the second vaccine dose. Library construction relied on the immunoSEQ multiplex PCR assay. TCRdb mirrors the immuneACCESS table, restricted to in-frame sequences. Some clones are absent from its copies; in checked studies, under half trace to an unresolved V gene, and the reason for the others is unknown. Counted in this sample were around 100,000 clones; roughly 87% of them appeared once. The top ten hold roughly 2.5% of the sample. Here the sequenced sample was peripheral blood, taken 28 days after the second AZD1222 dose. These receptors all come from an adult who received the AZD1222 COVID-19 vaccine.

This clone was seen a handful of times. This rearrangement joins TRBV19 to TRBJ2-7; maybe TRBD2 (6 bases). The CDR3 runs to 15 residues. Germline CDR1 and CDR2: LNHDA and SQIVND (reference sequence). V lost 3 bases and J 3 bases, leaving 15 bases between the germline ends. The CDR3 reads CASSILAGTIYEQYF. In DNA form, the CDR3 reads TGTGCCAGTAGTATCCTTGCGGGAACGATCTACGAGCAGTACTTC.

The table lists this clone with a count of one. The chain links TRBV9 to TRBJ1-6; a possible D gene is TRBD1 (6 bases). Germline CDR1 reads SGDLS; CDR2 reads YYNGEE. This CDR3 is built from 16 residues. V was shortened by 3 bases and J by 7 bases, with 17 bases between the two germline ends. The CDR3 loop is CASSAAPTGWNSPLHF. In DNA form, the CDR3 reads TGTGCCAGCAGCGCAGCCCCGACAGGTTGGAATTCACCCCTCCACTTT.

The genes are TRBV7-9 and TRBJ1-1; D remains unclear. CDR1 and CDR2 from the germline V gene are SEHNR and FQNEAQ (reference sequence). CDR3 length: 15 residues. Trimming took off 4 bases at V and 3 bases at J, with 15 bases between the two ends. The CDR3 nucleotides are TGTGCCAGCAGCTCCCGAGGAGGGAGGGACACTGAAGCTTTCTTT. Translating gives CASSSRGGRDTEAFF.

In DNA form, the CDR3 reads TGTGCCATCCTCCGGGACAGGGGATCAGTAAGGTATTATGGCTACACCTTC. It codes for CAILRDRGSVRYYGYTF. The chain has TRBV21-1 and TRBJ1-2; the table's D call, TRBD1, was not checked against the DNA. TRBV21-1 is classified as a pseudogene. The CDR3 spans 17 residues.

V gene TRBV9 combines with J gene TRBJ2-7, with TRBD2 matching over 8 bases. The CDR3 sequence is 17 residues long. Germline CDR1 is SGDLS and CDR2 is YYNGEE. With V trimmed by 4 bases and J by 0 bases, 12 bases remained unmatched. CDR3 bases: TGTGCCAGCAGCCCAAGGCAAGAGCGGGAGACCTCCTACGAGCAGTACTTC. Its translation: CASSPRQERETSYEQYF. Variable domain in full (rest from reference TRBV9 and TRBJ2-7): DSGVTQTPKHLITATGQRVTLRCSPRSGDLSVYWYQQSLDQGLQFLIQYYNGEERAKGNILERFSAQQFPDLHSELNLSSLELGDSALYFCASSPRQERETSYEQYFGPGTRLTVT.

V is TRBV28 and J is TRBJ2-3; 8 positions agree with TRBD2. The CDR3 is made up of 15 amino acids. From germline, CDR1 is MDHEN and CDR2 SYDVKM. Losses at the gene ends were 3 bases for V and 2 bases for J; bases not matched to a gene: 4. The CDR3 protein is CASSFGAGVTDTQYF. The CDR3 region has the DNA TGTGCCAGCAGTTTTGGAGCGGGGGTCACAGATACGCAGTATTTT.

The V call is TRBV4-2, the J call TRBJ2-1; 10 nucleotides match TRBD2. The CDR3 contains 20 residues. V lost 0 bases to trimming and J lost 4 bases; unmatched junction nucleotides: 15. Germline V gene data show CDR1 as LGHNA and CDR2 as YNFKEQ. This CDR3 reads CASSQEILAGYTGLYNEQFF. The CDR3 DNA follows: TGTGCCAGCAGCCAAGAAATACTAGCGGGATATACCGGTCTTTACAATGAGCAGTTCTTC.

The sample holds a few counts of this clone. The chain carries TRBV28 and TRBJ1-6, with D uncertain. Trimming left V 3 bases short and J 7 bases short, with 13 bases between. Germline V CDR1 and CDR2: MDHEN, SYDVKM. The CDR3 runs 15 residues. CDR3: CASSLFGGQNSPLHF. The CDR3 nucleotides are TGTGCCAGCAGTTTGTTTGGAGGGCAGAATTCACCCCTCCACTTT.

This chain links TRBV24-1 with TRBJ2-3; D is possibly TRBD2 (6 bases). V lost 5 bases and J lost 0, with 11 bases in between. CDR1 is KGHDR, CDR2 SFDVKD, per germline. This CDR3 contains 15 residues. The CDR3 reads CATSVSGTSTDTQYF. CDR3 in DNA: TGTGCCACCAGTGTTAGCGGCACTAGCACAGATACGCAGTATTTT.

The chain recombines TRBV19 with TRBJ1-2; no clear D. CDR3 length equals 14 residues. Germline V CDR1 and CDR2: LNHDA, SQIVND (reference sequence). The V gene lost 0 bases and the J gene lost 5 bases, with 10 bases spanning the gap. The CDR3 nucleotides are TGTGCCAGTAGTATAGATTGGGCGGGATATGGCTACACCTTC. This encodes CASSIDWAGYGYTF.

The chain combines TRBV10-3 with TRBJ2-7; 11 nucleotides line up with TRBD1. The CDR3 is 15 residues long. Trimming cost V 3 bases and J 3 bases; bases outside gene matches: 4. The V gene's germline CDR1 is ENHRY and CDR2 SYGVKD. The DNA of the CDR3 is TGTGCCATCAGTGACCCAGGGACAGGGGGCTACGAGCAGTACTTC. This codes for CAISDPGTGGYEQYF.

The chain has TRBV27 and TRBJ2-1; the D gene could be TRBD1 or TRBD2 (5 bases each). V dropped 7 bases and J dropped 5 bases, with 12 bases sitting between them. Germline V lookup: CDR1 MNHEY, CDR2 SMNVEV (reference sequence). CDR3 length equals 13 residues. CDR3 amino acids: CASTTGAHNEQFF. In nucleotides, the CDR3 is TGTGCCAGCACTACCGGGGCCCACAATGAGCAGTTCTTC.